This T cell receptor (beta chain) is drawn from a study of cytomegalovirus exposure and HLA in healthy donors. A note on this clone: Antigen unknown.

Primers for the PCR totalled 60 Vbeta and 13 Jbeta. Produced via immunoSEQ multiplex PCR; TCRdb's table is partial and in-frame only. The sample yields 100,000 to 150,000 clones, roughly 80% seen once. This CDR3 contains 14 residues. Germline values: CDR1 SGHTA, CDR2 FQGNSA. Trimming pared 2 bases from V and 1 base from J, leaving 9 bases between. Broader study findings: The study recorded 164 TCR beta chains that were cytomegalovirus-associated.

The rearrangement uses TRBV7-2 and TRBJ2-7, with D tentatively TRBD2 (5 bases). The sequence derives from a woman aged 40 to 49 in good health and CMV-seronegative. Input material: PBMCs. The CDR3 loop reads CASSLSEGSYEQYF. The CDR3 bases are TGTGCCAGCAGCTTATCTGAGGGTTCCTACGAGCAGTACTTC.